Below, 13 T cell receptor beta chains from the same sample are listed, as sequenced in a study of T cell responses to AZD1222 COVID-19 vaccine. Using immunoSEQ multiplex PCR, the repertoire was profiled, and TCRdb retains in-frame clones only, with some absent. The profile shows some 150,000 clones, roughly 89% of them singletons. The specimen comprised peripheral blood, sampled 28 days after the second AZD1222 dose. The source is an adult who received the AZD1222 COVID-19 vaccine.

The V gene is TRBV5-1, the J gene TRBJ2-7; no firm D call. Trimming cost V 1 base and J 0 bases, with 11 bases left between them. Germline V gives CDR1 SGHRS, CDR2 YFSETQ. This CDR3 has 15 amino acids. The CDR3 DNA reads TGCGCCAGCAGCTTGACCCTAGTGAACTCCTACGAGCAGTACTTC. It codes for CASSLTLVNSYEQYF. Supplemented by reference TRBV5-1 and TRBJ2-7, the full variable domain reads KAGVTQTPRYLIKTRGQQVTLSCSPISGHRSVSWYQQTPGQGLQFLFEYFSETQRNKGNFPGRFSGRQFSNSRSEMNVSTLELGDSALYLCASSLTLVNSYEQYFGPGTRLTVT.

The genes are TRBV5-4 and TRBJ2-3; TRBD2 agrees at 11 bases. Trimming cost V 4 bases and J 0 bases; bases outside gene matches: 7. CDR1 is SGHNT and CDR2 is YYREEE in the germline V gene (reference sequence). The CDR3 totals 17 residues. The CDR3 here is CASSRTGTSGSTDTQYF. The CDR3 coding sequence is TGTGCCAGCAGCCGCACCGGGACTAGCGGAAGCACAGATACGCAGTATTTT.

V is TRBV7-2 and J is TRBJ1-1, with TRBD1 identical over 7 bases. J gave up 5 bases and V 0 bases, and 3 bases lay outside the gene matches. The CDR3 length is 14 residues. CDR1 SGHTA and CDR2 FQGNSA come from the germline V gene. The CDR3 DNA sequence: TGTGCCAGCAGCTTAGCAGGGGGCCATACTGAAGCTTTCTTT. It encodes CASSLAGGHTEAFF.

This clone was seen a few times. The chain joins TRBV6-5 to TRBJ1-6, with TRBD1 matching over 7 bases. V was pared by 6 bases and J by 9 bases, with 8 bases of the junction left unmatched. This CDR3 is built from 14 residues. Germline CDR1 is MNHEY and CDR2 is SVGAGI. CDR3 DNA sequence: TGTGCCAGCAGCCGAGGACAGGATGGTTCACCCCTCCACTTT. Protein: CASSRGQDGSPLHF.

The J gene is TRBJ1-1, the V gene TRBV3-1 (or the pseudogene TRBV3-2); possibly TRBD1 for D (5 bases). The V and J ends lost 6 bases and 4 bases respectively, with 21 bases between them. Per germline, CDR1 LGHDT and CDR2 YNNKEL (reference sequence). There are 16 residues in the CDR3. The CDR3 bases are TGTGCCAGCAGTCCCGGGACCCAGCTCCGGGGCACTGAAGCTTTCTTT. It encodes CASSPGTQLRGTEAFF.

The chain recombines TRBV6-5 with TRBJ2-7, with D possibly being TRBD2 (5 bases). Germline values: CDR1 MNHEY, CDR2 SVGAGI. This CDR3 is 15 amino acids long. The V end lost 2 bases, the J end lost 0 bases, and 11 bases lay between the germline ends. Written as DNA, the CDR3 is TGTGCCAGCAGTTACACCGGGGATGGCTCCTACGAGCAGTACTTC. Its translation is CASSYTGDGSYEQYF.

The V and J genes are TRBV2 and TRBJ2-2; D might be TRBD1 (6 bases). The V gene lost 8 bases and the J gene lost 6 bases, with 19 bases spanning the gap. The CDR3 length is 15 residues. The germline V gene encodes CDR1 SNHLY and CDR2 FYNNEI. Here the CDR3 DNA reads TGTGCCAGCTCCAACAGGGTTCTAGGGGCCGGGGAGCTGTTTTTT. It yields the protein CASSNRVLGAGELFF.

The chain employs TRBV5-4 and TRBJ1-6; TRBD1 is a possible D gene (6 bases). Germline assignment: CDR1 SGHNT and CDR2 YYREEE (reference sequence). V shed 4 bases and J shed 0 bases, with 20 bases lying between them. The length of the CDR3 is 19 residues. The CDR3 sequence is CASSLGQQKLSSYNSPLHF. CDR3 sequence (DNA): TGTGCCAGCAGCCTTGGACAGCAAAAGTTAAGCTCCTATAATTCACCCCTCCACTTT. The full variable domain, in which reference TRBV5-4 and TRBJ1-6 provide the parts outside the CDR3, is ETGVTQSPTHLIKTRGQQVTLRCSSQSGHNTVSWYQQALGQGPQFIFQYYREEENGRGNFPPRFSGLQFPNYSSELNVNALELDDSALYLCASSLGQQKLSSYNSPLHFGNGTRLTVT.

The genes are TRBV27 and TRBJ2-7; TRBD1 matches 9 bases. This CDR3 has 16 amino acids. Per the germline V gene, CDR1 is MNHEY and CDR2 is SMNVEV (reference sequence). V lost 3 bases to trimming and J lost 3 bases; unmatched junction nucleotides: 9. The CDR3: CASSFFGTGLNYEQYF. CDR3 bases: TGTGCCAGCAGTTTCTTTGGGACAGGGCTGAACTACGAGCAGTACTTC.

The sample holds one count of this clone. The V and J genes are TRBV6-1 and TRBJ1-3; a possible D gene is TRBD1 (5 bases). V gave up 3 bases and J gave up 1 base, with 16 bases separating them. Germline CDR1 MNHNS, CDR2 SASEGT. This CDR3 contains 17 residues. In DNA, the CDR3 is TGTGCCAGCAGTGACGGACACGACGCGGGGTCTGGAAACACCATATATTTT. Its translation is CASSDGHDAGSGNTIYF.

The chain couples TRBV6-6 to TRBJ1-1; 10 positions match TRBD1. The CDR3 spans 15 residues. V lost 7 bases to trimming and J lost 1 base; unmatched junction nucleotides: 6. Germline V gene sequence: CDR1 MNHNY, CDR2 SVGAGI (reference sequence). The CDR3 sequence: CASMRQGAPNTEAFF. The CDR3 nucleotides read TGTGCCAGCATGCGACAGGGGGCGCCGAACACTGAAGCTTTCTTT.

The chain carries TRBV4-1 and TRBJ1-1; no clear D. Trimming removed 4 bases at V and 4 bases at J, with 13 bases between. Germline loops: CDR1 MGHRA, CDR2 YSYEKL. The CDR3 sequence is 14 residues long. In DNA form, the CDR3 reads TGCGCCAGCAGCCTCACAGTTATCGGCACTGAAGCTTTCTTT. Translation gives CASSLTVIGTEAFF.

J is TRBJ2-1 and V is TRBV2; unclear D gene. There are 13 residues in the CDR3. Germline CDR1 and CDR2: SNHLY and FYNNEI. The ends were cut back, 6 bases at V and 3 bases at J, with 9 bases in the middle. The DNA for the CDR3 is TGTGCCAGCAGAGAATTGGGCTACAATGAGCAGTTCTTC. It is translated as CASRELGYNEQFF.